The 4 T cell receptor beta chains listed next were all sequenced from one sample in a study of blood T cell repertoires in COVID-19. Produced via immunoSEQ multiplex PCR; TCRdb's table is partial and in-frame only. The sample comprises 140,000 or so clones, around 84% of which are singletons, and 4.5% to 6% rests with the top ten. The sequenced sample consisted of peripheral blood. The receptor set was obtained from a human donor in a cohort sampled during active COVID-19.

The gene calls are TRBV9 and TRBJ2-4; D is uncertain. Germline lookup yields CDR1 SGDLS and CDR2 YYNGEE. V was cut by 4 bases and J by 0 bases, with 8 bases left in between. The CDR3 covers 14 residues. The chain's CDR3 is CASSPRLAKNIQYF. CDR3 DNA sequence: TGTGCCAGCAGCCCCCGACTAGCCAAAAACATTCAGTACTTC. The entire variable domain, with the rest obtained from reference TRBV9 and TRBJ2-4, is as follows: DSGVTQTPKHLITATGQRVTLRCSPRSGDLSVYWYQQSLDQGLQFLIQYYNGEERAKGNILERFSAQQFPDLHSELNLSSLELGDSALYFCASSPRLAKNIQYFGAGTRLSVL.

V and J are TRBV9 and TRBJ2-3; the D gene is possibly TRBD2 (6 bases). This CDR3 region has 15 residues. Germline CDR1 is SGDLS and CDR2 is YYNGEE. V was clipped by 3 bases and J by 1 base, with 12 bases between them. Here the CDR3 reads CASSGPAGRTDTQYF. CDR3 coding DNA: TGTGCCAGCAGCGGGCCGGCGGGGCGCACAGATACGCAGTATTTT.

The gene calls are TRBV15 and TRBJ2-5, with D tentatively TRBD2 (6 bases). CDR3 length: 14 amino acids. Per germline, CDR1 LNHNV and CDR2 YYDKDF (reference sequence). The V and J ends lost 4 bases and 4 bases respectively, with 13 bases between them. CDR3 residues: CATSNRAGPETQYF. In DNA form, the CDR3 reads TGTGCCACCAGCAACCGGGCGGGGCCAGAGACCCAGTACTTC.

The chain recombines TRBV27 with TRBJ2-5; 8 nucleotides match TRBD1. Germline trimming cut 2 bases from V and 4 bases from J; bases unmatched to any gene: 3. CDR1 and CDR2 from the germline V gene are MNHEY and SMNVEV (reference sequence). The CDR3 is 14 residues long. CDR3 bases: TGTGCCAGCAGTTTACAGGGGGCACGAGAGACCCAGTACTTC. This gives the protein CASSLQGARETQYF.